The text below deals with one T cell receptor (beta chain). In this sample, this clonotype turned up many times. The antigen this receptor binds is unknown. Per-nucleotide qualities are absent, and no much larger clonotype sits a single base away. This sample was included in a study of regulatory T cells in long-lasting Graves disease (dated by TCRdb to the early 2020s). A note on the overall study: Patients with newly diagnosed Graves' disease had been on antithyroid drugs for under 3 months. A total of around 35 samples were covered by TCR sequencing, comprising around 13 persistent and 20 or so newly diagnosed Graves' disease patients. Peripheral blood TCR sequencing and RNA sequencing compared persistent Graves' disease patients with newly diagnosed Graves' disease patients. The study was registered as a clinical trial and conducted in China.

Library method: multiplex PCR. Sequenced on an Illumina HiSeq 4000. TCR beta libraries were built with iRepertoire HTBI primers and Arm-PCR amplification of CDR3 regions. Gel purification was performed on PCR products prior to sequencing. Regarding the original processing steps: Gene usage analysis of CDR3 amino acid clonotypes used the approximately 62 TRBV and 12 to 15 TRBJ segments found across samples. COPE and FqMerger were used to merge filtered high-quality paired reads into contigs. Contigs were aligned with BLAST to IMGT TRBV, TRBD and TRBJ reference genes, and CDR3 was defined per IMGT. Clonotypes above 0.1% frequency were classified as highly expanded clones. Shannon entropy was used to measure repertoire diversity, and the Gini coefficient was used to measure V-J evenness. A clonotype found in more than one individual was treated as public. Starting from the raw public reads, TCRdb applied fastp trimming at Q25, assembled clones with MiXCR and retained in-frame beta chains. Records with the same CDR3 protein are collapsed into one entry carrying the most frequent genes and DNA. TCRdb assigned the V and J calls; the authors' analysis was not used. In all, the sample holds 350,000 to 450,000 distinct CDR3 sequences, and 16% of those were seen once. The top ten clonotypes cover around 27% of the sample.

Based on the germline V gene, the CDR1 and CDR2 sequences are MDHEN and SYDVKM. After removal of 5 bases from V and 4 bases from J, the junction retains 6 bases not matched to a gene. CDR3 length: 14 amino acids, cysteine to phenylalanine. The DNA shown is the 42-base CDR3, in frame from base 1. Per the publication, the time point label means: newly diagnosed GD, antithyroid drugs for less than 3 months. RNA was extracted from PBMCs in TRIzol for both TCR sequencing and RNA sequencing. The diagnosis of Graves' disease followed American Thyroid Association guidelines. Patients for the study were recruited at an endocrinology department in Xi'an, China. Each patient gave 9 to 10 milliliters of peripheral blood, collected in an EDTA anticoagulant tube. Ficoll Paque Plus density gradient separation was used to isolate PBMCs, and no further T cell sorting was done. An Agilent 2100 Bioanalyzer and agarose gel were used to assess RNA quality, and a NanoDrop 2000 was used to measure RNA concentration.

Paper-wide results and their limitations: Only the TCR beta chain was sequenced and analyzed. Persistent disease showed preferential use of TRBV28, TRBJ1-2 and TRBJ2-5, whereas newly diagnosed disease favored TRBV20-1 and TRBJ2-1. Lower TCR Shannon entropy and fewer highly expanded clones were observed in persistent Graves' disease patients than in newly diagnosed patients, which suggested clonal expansion. The authors noted that the small sample size was a limitation that may lower accuracy. Persistent patients shared more public clonotypes among themselves (fewer than 3,000) than newly diagnosed patients did (about 1,000). The study examined only peripheral blood because the primary lesion, thyroid tissue, could not be accessed.

This sample also appeared in a second study, on T cells in Graves' hyperthyroidism and ophthalmopathy. The second study reports: Stable Graves' hyperthyroidism was defined as the absence of progression to ophthalmopathy over 18 months of follow-up. The hyperthyroidism patients were between 18 and 65 years old and newly diagnosed, with a disease duration of less than 2 months. Exclusion was applied to patients with uncontrolled infections, other autoimmune diseases, pregnancy or lactation. Diagnoses were established on the basis of clinical symptoms, serum thyroxine and TRAb, thyroid ultrasound, and orbital computed tomography. For the first round of RT-PCR on the TCR CDR3, the HTBI primer set was used together with the Qiagen OneStep RT-PCR kit. Most expanded thyroid clonotypes (frequency above 0.001) were also found in blood, which suggests that blood repertoires may mirror thyroid immune responses. A model built on a 13 V-J signature distinguished ophthalmopathy from stable hyperthyroidism, reaching about 89% sensitivity and 81.08% specificity in cross-validation and 80%/75% in testing. In validation, progression to ophthalmopathy was predicted by the model with around 70% sensitivity and around 76% specificity, a median of about 6 months before onset. To identify TCR V-J signatures that set the groups apart, the researchers used a discovery cohort of 100 patients, made up of under 45 with Graves' ophthalmopathy and about 55 with stable Graves' hyperthyroidism. Prospective prediction of ophthalmopathy was tested in an independent validation cohort of some 20 hyperthyroidism patients and 15 to 17 patients who later progressed to ophthalmopathy. The 75 to 100 discovery patients were randomly split 7:3 into training and test sets. The study also compared thyroid tissue and blood T-cell repertoires from five or six Graves' hyperthyroidism patients. After blood sampling, hyperthyroidism patients were treated with methimazole at a starting dose of 30 mg daily, and ophthalmopathy patients were treated with high-dose intravenous methylprednisolone. Libraries were constructed in a second round of multiplex PCR, after which size selection and purification were carried out. Sequencing of the libraries was done on an Illumina HiSeq2000 using paired-end 100 bp reads. SOAPnuke was used to process the raw data, throwing out any read that contained adapters or uncalled bases, had a mean Phred below 15, or lacked an exact constant-primer or identifier match. COPE v1.2.5 was used to merge high-quality paired reads, and clonotypes were defined as unique nucleotide sequences. MiTCR v1.1 was used to align clonotypes to the IMGT TRBV, TRBD and TRBJ reference segments. Only V-J combinations with frequency above 0.0001, covering roughly 99% of repertoires, were analysed. The TCS score was defined as the ratio of F50 (clonal expansion) to E x V (chaos), calculated using BLOSUM62-based TCRdist between CDR3 peptides within each V-J. Welch's t-statistics and random forest reduced roughly 530 V-J features to roughly 13, which were used in a naive Bayes classifier (R e1071). No statistical method was used to set the sample size in advance, and investigators knew the group allocation. TCR Vbeta CDR3 sequencing of 120 to 150 peripheral blood samples (about 45 ophthalmopathy, 75 hyperthyroidism and approximately 17 progressor patients) is reported in the paper.

This sequence was found in a man in his forties or fifties with Graves disease. Donor details come from another sample of the same person, matched by shared clones. Here the chain combines TRBV28 and TRBJ2-7, and 9 junction bases match TRBD1. Sequences were derived from peripheral blood mononuclear cells (PBMCs), sampled at new diagnosis, from a patient treated with antithyroid drugs. The DNA sequence follows: TGTGCCAGCAGTACCCCGGGACAGGGTTACGAGCAGTACTTC. The resulting protein is CASSTPGQGYEQYF.